This TCR beta chain was identified during a study of identical twins (dated by TCRdb to about 2016). About the investigation overall: TCR alpha and beta repertoires from monozygotic twins, unrelated adults of various ages and cord blood were deep-sequenced to test whether fetal clonotypes persist. To rule out contamination, the twin experiments were replicated at different times with different library preparation protocols. Results and caveats for the whole study, not just this receptor: Compared with coincidental sharing between unrelated individuals, out-of-frame TCR alpha sequences shared between twins showed an excess of sequences with low generation probability. In beta out-of-frame sequences, excess twin sharing was weaker, because having fewer shared sequences lowered the signal-to-noise ratio. Abundant cord blood beta clonotypes carried fewer insertions; young adult naive repertoires showed a weaker similar trend, while memory repertoires showed none. Recombination models systematically underestimated out-of-frame TCR alpha sharing in monozygotic twins but agreed with sharing between unrelated individuals. Zero-insertion analyses could be partly confounded by invariant T cells such as MAIT and iNKT, although diverse VJ usage argued against such confounding for most clonotypes. Because the same donors could not be followed over many years, the conclusions relied on cross-sectional statistical analysis.

This clonotype was detected ten times or more. Its antigen remains undetermined. Qualities for individual bases were not recorded, and no much larger clone is one base off. Receptor libraries were prepared by 5' RACE. TCRdb records Illumina HiSeq 2000 as the sequencer. Template switching added a universal primer binding site, and the final cDNA carried a unique molecular identifier that allowed TCR cDNA molecules to be counted accurately. Specific primers in the conserved constant-segment region were used to synthesize first-strand cDNA for TCR alpha and beta chains. To control for contamination, every cDNA library carried two barcodes: a SMART-Mk sample barcode plus Illumina barcodes. TruSeq adapter sequences, together with Illumina sample barcodes, were added in two successive PCR steps. TCR alpha and beta cDNA libraries were sequenced on the Illumina HiSeq platform with custom primers. In the source study's methods: MiGEC processed the raw reads to extract unique molecular identifiers, while MiXCR was used to determine the CDR3 positions. For each individual, recombination models were inferred using an EM algorithm with the repgenHMM and IGoR tools. Shared clonotype analysis was performed with the tcR package in R, normalizing sharing by the product of cloneset sizes. Out-of-frame nonproductive sequences were analyzed to study raw recombination free of thymic and clonal selection effects. TCRdb took the public reads, trimmed them with fastp at Q25, ran MiXCR for clone calling and kept in-frame beta chains. For every CDR3 protein sequence, its rows merge into one entry that carries the most common genes and DNA. Here the V and J calls rest on TCRdb's processing, not on the authors' analysis. The sample has approximately 890,000 distinct CDR3 sequences on record, around an eighth of them singletons. About 1.5% of the sample rests with the top ten.

V lost 3 bases and J lost 8 bases, and the count of bases not matched to a germline gene is 10. The CDR3 contains 15 residues, cysteine and phenylalanine counted. The DNA shown is the 45-base CDR3, in frame from base 1. The germline V gene supplies CDR1 ENHRY and CDR2 SYGVKD. Every donor in the study was a healthy Caucasian. The twin cohort comprised three pairs of female monozygotic twins, all aged roughly 18 to 30 years. The RNA used for TCR libraries was isolated from peripheral blood mononuclear cells. This sample also belongs to another study, concerning yellow fever vaccine responses in identical twins. The other study reports the following: According to the authors, in identical twins the way T cells responded to vaccination appeared partly convergent and partly personalized. In the study, vaccine-responding T cell clones were precisely tracked in identical twins.

The clonotype comes from a woman younger than 35 in good health. Rearrangement joined TRBV10-3 to TRBJ2-1; TRBD1 aligns with 7 central bases. Sequencing used PBMCs. The CDR3 region reads CAISDGQANSYEQFF. DNA sequence: TGTGCCATCAGTGACGGACAGGCTAACTCATATGAGCAGTTCTTC.